This TCR beta chain is drawn from a study of graft-versus-host responses after intestinal transplantation (dated by TCRdb to 2020 to 2022). Broadly, across the study: The transplants that recipients received were multivisceral, liver-intestinal, or isolated intestinal. After intestinal transplantation, graft-versus-host and host-versus-graft alloreactive T cell clones were followed in the graft, circulation and bone marrow using bulk TCR-beta CDR3 sequencing. Rather than being sequenced by the commercial service, samples from a few later patients were sequenced in-house on an Illumina MiSeq and processed with MiXCR. Alloreactive clones were identified by sequencing pre-transplant mixed lymphocyte reaction products and comparing them with unstimulated pre-transplant donor and recipient T cells. A peak of at least 4% donor T cells among recipient peripheral blood mononuclear cells was the definition used for donor T cell macrochimerism. Every recipient was given anti-thymocyte globulin induction, then maintenance tacrolimus and steroids for about three years. The cohort enrolled 20 to 25 intestinal transplant recipients, one of whom was a retransplant, and 3 patients without pretransplant specimens were excluded.

General findings and caveats noted by the study authors: Patients with donor T cell macrochimerism had high GvH to HvG T cell clonal ratios in their allografts. Peak levels of circulating GvH clones were associated with declines in HvG clones early after transplant. The conclusions were limited by the relatively low number and heterogeneity of the intestinal transplant patients. GvH clones turned up in recipient bone marrow, with some appearing earlier in ileal mucosa or blood, a pattern consistent with an intestinal mucosal origin.

Of note for this clone: Its antigen is currently not known. Base qualities are missing; no much larger clone stands one base away.

Reading from cysteine to valine, the CDR3 counts 17 amino acids. The entry retains the CDR3 DNA only, 51 bases that are in frame from base 1. From a lookup of the germline V gene, CDR1 and CDR2 are SGHDT and YYEEEE. At the junction V is shortened by 6 bases and J by 4 bases; bases outside the gene matches: 14. The time point label, read with the paper, signifies: cells obtained before transplantation from donor or recipient. CD3+CD4+ and CD3+CD8+ populations were FACS-sorted from unstimulated pre-transplant donor and recipient cells taken from spleen or lymph nodes. The library was produced with the immunoSEQ multiplex PCR assay. For most patients, genomic DNA was isolated using the Qiagen DNeasy Blood and Tissue Kit and was shipped frozen to Adaptive Biotechnologies for TCR sequencing. High-throughput TCR-beta CDR3 sequencing of genomic DNA from most patients was performed by Adaptive Biotechnologies. The source study handled its data this way. Adaptive's ImmunoSEQ software was the source of the TCR sequencing data for 15 to 20 patients, while a few other patients were processed with MiXCR and VDJtools. To correct CD4 versus CD8 sorting errors, sequences present in both subsets at a frequency ratio below 5:1 were removed. CDR3 nucleotide sequences shared between donor and recipient were removed because the origin of such sequences could not be assigned. Alloreactive clones required at least 2-fold expansion over unstimulated cells and minimum CFSE-low frequency of 0.002% (template counts) or 0.001% (read counts). Mappable clones were those detected in sequenced pre-transplant spleen, lymph node, or MLR CFSE-low populations of the donor or recipient. The cumulative frequency of alloreactive clones was calculated as a percentage of all sequences, weighted by copy number. Entries here come from immuneACCESS through TCRdb and include only in-frame sequences with V and J called. Some clones fail to appear in such tables; in the studies checked, an unresolved V gene covers under half of the shortfall, and the cause of the remainder is unknown. V, J and clone size are taken as reported in that table, and D and trimming were inferred from the DNA itself. The table for this sample lists about 70,000 clones; 90% of them were counted only once. The ten largest make up about 4.3% of the sample.

The source material was unstimulated CD8+ T cells sorted from spleen or lymph node cells, sampled before transplant. This TCR was recovered from a human donor who was the organ donor for an intestinal transplant. The V and J segments used are TRBV5-6 and TRBJ2-7; 12 bases in the junction line up with TRBD2. Here is the DNA: TGTGCCAGCAACCTGGGACCTAGCGGGGGGGTTGGATACGAGCAGTACGTC. Protein translation: CASNLGPSGGVGYEQYV.